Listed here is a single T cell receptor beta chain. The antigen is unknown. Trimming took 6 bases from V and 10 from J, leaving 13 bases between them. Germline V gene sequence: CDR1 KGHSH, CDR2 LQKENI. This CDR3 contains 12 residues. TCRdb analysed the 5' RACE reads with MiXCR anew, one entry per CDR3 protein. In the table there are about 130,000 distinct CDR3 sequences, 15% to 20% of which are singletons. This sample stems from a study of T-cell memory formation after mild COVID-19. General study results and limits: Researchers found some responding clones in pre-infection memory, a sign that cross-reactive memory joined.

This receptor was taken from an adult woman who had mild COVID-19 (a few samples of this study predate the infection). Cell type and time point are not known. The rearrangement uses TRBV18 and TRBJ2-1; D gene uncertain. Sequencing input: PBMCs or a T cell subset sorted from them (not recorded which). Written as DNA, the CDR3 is TGTGCCAGCTCCCCGCAAGGGATGGAGCAGTTCTTC. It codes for CASSPQGMEQFF. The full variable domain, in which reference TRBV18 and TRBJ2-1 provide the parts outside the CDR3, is NAGVMQNPRHLVRRRGQEARLRCSPMKGHSHVYWYRQLPEEGLKFMVYLQKENIIDESGMPKERFSAEFPKEGPSILRIQQVVRGDSAAYFCASSPQGMEQFFGPGTRLTVL.